The sequence of this T cell receptor beta chain was determined in a study of OX40 agonist ivuxolimab in advanced cancers. Background on the study: Patients with prior anti-PD-1, anti-PD-L1 or anti-CTLA-4 therapy were eligible; 35% to 50% had some.

Sequenced by immunoSEQ multiplex PCR; TCRdb stores in-frame clones only, minus some. Of about 99,000 clones in the sample, around 95% were seen once. The specimen comprised CD4+ or CD8+ T cells sorted from blood, sampled in a trial of the OX40 agonist ivuxolimab. This clonotype was sampled from an adult with an advanced solid tumor such as melanoma, head and neck, liver or kidney cancer.

The CDR3: CATWARRTEAFF. The CDR3 coding sequence is TGTGCCACCTGGGCAAGGAGAACTGAAGCTTTCTTT. The chain couples TRBV5-6 to TRBJ1-1, with D uncertain. Looked up from germline, CDR1 is SGHDT and CDR2 is YYEEEE. V lost 9 bases and J 5 bases, leaving 14 bases between the germline ends. This CDR3 is built from 12 residues.